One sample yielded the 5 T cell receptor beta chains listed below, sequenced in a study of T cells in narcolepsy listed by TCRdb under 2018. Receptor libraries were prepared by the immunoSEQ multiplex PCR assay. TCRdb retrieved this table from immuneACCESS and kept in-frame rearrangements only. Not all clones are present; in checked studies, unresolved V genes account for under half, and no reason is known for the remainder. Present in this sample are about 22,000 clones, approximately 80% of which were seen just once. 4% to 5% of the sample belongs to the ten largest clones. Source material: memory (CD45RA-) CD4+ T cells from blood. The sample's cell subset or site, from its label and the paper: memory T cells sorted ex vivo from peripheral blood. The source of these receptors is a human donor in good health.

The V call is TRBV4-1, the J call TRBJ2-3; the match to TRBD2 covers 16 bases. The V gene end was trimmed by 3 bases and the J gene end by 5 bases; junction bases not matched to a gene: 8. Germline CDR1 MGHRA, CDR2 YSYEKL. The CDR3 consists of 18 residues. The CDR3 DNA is TGCGCCAGCAGCCATCCGGGACTAGCGGGGGGGCCAAGAGATACGCAGTATTTT. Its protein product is CASSHPGLAGGPRDTQYF.

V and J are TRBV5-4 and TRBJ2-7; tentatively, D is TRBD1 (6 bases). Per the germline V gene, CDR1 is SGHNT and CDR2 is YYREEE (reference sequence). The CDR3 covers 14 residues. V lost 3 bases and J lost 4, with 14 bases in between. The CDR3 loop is CASSSPGQPYEQYF. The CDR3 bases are TGTGCCAGCAGCTCACCCGGACAGCCATACGAGCAGTACTTC. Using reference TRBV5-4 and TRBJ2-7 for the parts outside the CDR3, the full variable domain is ETGVTQSPTHLIKTRGQQVTLRCSSQSGHNTVSWYQQALGQGPQFIFQYYREEENGRGNFPPRFSGLQFPNYSSELNVNALELDDSALYLCASSSPGQPYEQYFGPGTRLTVT.

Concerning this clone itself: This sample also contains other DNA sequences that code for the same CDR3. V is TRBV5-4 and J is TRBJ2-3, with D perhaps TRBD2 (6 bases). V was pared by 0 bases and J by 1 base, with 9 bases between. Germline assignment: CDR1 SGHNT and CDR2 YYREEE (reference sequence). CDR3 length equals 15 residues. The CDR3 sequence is CASSLAGGGTDTQYF. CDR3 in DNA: TGTGCCAGCAGCTTGGCCGGCGGGGGCACAGATACGCAGTATTTT.

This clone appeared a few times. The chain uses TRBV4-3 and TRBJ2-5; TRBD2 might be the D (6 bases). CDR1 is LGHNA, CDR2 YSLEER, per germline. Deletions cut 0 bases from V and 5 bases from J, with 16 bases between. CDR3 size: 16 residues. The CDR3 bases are TGCGCCAGCAGCCAAGATCCAACTACAAGCGGGGAGACCCAGTACTTC. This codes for CASSQDPTTSGETQYF.

CDR3 in DNA: TGTGCCAGCAGCTTAGGGGTTGGGTCGGCCGGGAGGATCAGTTACGAGCAGTACTTC. Protein sequence: CASSLGVGSAGRISYEQYF. The chain combines TRBV11-3 with TRBJ2-7, with 7 positions matching TRBD2. Unmatched junction bases numbered 19, after V lost 1 base and J lost 4 bases. The germline V gene has CDR1 SGHNT and CDR2 YENEEA. This CDR3 has 19 amino acids.